The sequence of this T cell receptor (beta chain) was determined in a study of T cells in Graves' hyperthyroidism and ophthalmopathy. Regions amplified from RNA transcripts were the TCR beta CDR3 regions. TCR CDR3 underwent first-round RT-PCR with the HTBI primer set. One entry per CDR3 protein, called by TCRdb with MiXCR from the multiplex PCR reads. The sample contains about 520,000 distinct CDR3 sequences, about 20% of which appear only once. This clonotype came up many times. Germline V gives CDR1 MNHGY, CDR2 SAAAGT. This CDR3 spans 15 amino acids. V lost 0 bases and J lost 4, with 9 bases in between.

The chain joins TRBV6-8 to TRBJ2-2; D is undetermined. What was sequenced was blood. The sequence came from a man between 18 and 29 years old with Graves' hyperthyroidism. This CDR3 is CASSYSSECTGELFF. The CDR3 coding sequence is TGTGCCAGCAGTTACTCGTCGGAGTGCACCGGGGAGCTGTTTTTT.